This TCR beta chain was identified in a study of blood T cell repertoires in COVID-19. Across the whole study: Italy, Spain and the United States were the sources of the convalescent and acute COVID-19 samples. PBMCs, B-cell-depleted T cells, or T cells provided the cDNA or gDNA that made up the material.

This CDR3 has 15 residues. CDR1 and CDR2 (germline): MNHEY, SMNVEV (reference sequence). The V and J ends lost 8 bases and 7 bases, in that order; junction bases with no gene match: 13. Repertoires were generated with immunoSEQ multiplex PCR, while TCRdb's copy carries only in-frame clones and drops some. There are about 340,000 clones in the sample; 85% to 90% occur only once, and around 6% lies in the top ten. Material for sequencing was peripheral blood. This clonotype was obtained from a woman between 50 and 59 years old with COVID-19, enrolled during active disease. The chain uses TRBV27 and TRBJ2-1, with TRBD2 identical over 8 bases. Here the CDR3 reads CASFPGTSLINEQFF. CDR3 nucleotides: TGTGCCAGCTTTCCCGGGACTAGTCTGATTAATGAGCAGTTCTTC.